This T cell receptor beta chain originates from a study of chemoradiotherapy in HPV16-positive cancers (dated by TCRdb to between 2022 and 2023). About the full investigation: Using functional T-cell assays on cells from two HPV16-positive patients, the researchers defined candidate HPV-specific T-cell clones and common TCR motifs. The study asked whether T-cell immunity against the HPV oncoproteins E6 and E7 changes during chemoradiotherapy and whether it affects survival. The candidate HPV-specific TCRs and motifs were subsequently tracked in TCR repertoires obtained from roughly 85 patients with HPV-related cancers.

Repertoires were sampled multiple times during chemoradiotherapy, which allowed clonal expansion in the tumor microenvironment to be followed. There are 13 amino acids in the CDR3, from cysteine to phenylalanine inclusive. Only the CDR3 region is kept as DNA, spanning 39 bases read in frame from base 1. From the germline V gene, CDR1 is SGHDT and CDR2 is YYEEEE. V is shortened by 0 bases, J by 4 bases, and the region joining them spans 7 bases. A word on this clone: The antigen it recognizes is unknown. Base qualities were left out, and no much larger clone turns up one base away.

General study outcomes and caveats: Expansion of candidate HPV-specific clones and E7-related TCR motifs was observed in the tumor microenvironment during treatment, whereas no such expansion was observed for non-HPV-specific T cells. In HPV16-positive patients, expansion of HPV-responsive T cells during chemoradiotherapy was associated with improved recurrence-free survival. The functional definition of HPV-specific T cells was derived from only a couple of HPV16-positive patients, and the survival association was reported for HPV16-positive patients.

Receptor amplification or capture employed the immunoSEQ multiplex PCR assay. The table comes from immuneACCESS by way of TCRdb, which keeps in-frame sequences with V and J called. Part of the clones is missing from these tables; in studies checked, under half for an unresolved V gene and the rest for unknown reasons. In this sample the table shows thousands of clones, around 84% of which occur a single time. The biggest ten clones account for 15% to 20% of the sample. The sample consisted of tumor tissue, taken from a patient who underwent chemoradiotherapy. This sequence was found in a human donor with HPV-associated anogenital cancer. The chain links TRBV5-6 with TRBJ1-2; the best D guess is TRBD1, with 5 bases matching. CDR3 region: CASSLDRSYGYTF. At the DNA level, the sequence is TGTGCCAGCAGCTTGGACAGGAGCTATGGCTACACCTTC. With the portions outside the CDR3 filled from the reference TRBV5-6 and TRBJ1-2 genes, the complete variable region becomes DAGVTQSPTHLIKTRGQQVTLRCSPKSGHDTVSWYQQALGQGPQFIFQYYEEEERQRGNFPDRFSGHQFPNYSSELNVNALLLGDSALYLCASSLDRSYGYTFGSGTRLTVV.